This TCR beta chain came from a study of Graves' ophthalmopathy and Graves' hyperthyroidism. The study's findings and limits: Blood also harbored most expanded thyroid clonotypes above 0.001 frequency.

Germline V gene sequence: CDR1 KGHDR, CDR2 SFDVKD. The CDR3 runs to 12 residues. V lost 4 bases and J lost 6, with 9 bases in between. RNA transcripts yielded amplified TCR beta CDR3 regions. The library came from an HTBI-primed first-round RT-PCR and a second-round multiplex PCR. TCRdb called the multiplex PCR reads again in MiXCR, with one record for every CDR3 protein. The sample contains some 750,000 distinct CDR3 sequences, 40% of which appear only once. Other autoimmune diseases, uncontrolled infections, pregnancy and lactation each led to patient exclusion. The PBMCs were taken from 10 ml of fresh peripheral blood. This clonotype was recorded at least ten times. Its specificity is not known.

The sequenced material came from peripheral blood. This sequence originates from an adult man with Graves' ophthalmopathy. This chain uses TRBV24-1 with TRBJ2-7, with a tentative D call TRBD2 (6 bases). This CDR3 is CATSDPGGEQYF. CDR3 coding DNA: TGTGCCACCAGTGACCCCGGGGGCGAGCAGTACTTC.